This T cell receptor beta chain derives from a study of T cell responses to AZD1222 COVID-19 vaccine (dated by TCRdb to about 2021). Study-level background: AZD1222 recipients with second doses at about 4 weeks or about 12 weeks were pooled, because spike-specific TCR depth and breadth did not differ between schedules. A total of just over 230 trial participants underwent TCR sequencing, of whom some 210 received two doses of AZD1222 and about 25 received two doses of the MenACWY control vaccine. Trial participants were enrolled into age subgroups of 18-55, 56-69 and 70-plus years, which contained 148, 28 and 57 TCR-sequenced participants, respectively.

Details on this clone: Its antigen specificity is not known. Nothing much larger sits one base from this clone, and base qualities are not available.

The CDR3 regions of human TCRbeta chains were subjected to immunosequencing. The authors' pipeline ran thus. Repertoire TCRs were matched against a reference library of SARS-CoV-2-specific TCRs generated with the MIRA antigen-specificity platform. Breadth was defined as the fraction of unique TCRs that were SARS-CoV-2-associated. Depth was defined as the fraction of total T cells that were SARS-CoV-2-associated. Each spike-specific TCR was assigned to its reactive spike region and to a CD4 or CD8 class using the MIRA data. Log10-transformed breadth and depth values were compared by one-way ANOVA with Sidak's multiple comparisons tests. In its TCRdb copy, this immuneACCESS table keeps in-frame sequences only and misses some clones. Where compared with another copy, unresolved V genes explain less than half of these, and the others have no known cause. V and J calls plus clone size are reproduced from that table; the DNA served to infer D and trimming. The sample table holds under 200,000 clones, of which 90% were seen once. Of the sample, approximately 1.5% falls within the top ten clones.

The sample's time point label is to be understood as: baseline before first vaccination. Vaccinee samples were obtained from the UK trials COV001 and COV002, which included a single-blind randomized controlled phase 2/3 trial of AZD1222 (ChAdOx1 nCoV-19) in healthy adults. Trial participant PBMC samples were collected at day 0 and day 28 after the second dose for TCRbeta chain sequencing. On the study overall, not on this receptor specifically: Only a handful of AZD1222 recipients were SARS-CoV-2 seropositive at baseline, limiting conclusions about previously exposed vaccinees. Vaccine-associated CD4 TCRs spanned the whole spike protein, with dominant responses in regions 160-218 and 743-854. Participants were mostly white British and included more females than males, and it was suggested by the authors that clonal diversity may have been underestimated. A significant rise in spike-specific TCR breadth and depth was observed after two AZD1222 doses relative to day 0 and relative to MenACWY recipients. No day 14 peak-response samples were available, so repertoires were characterized only after the peak T cell response. Nearly half of unique spike-specific TCRs reportedly recognized epitopes outside regions mutated in the B.1.351 and B.1.1.7 variants. In the small 56-69-year group, the increase in depth fell short of significance, most likely because of low power.

The sequence was obtained from an adult in good health. Material: peripheral blood, obtained on day 0 of AZD1222 vaccination.

The CDR3 loop reads CAISEPGTGNSYEQYF. The DNA sequence is TGTGCCATCAGTGAGCCCGGGACAGGAAACTCCTACGAGCAGTACTTC. The sequence is built from TRBV10-3 and TRBJ2-7; 8 central bases correspond to TRBD1. Trimming takes 2 bases off V and 0 bases off J; junction bases not matched to a gene: 6. Reading from cysteine to phenylalanine, the CDR3 counts 16 amino acids. Of the read, only the CDR3 DNA is kept; its 48 bases are in frame from base 1. The germline V gene provides CDR1 ENHRY and CDR2 SYGVKD.